This T cell receptor (beta chain) originates from a study of blood T cell repertoires in COVID-19. Profiling relied on immunoSEQ multiplex PCR, and the TCRdb table lists in-frame clones only, not all of them. Of about 300,000 clones listed, approximately 88% are singletons. CDR3 size: 13 residues. The germline CDR1 and CDR2 sequences are SGHTA and FQGTGA. The V gene lost 5 bases and the J gene lost 1 base, with 8 bases spanning the gap. This chain links TRBV7-3 with TRBJ1-1, with a possible D match to TRBD1 (5 bases). Specimen: peripheral blood. The TCR sequence derives from a man aged 18 to 29 with active or convalescent COVID-19. CDR3 sequence reads: CASSQGANTEAFF. Written as DNA, the CDR3 is TGTGCCAGCAGCCAGGGCGCGAACACTGAAGCTTTCTTT.